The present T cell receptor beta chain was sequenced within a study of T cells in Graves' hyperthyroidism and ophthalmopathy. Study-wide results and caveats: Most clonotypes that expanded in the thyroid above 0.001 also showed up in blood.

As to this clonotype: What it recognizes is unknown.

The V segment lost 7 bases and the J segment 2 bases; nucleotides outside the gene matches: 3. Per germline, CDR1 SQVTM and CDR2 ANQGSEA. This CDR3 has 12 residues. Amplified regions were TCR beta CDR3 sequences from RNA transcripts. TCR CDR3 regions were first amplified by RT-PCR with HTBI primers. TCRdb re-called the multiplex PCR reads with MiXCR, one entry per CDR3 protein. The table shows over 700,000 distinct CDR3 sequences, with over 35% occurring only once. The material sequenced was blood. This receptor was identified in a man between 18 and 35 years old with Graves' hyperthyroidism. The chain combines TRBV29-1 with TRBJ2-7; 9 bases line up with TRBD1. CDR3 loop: CSGTGDTYEQYF. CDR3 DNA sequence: TGCAGCGGGACAGGGGACACCTACGAGCAGTACTTC.